This T cell receptor (beta chain) was documented in a study of T cell responses to AZD1222 COVID-19 vaccine. Study summary: Pooled together were second doses at about 4 or about 12 weeks. The study, taken as a whole, reports: Close to half of all spike-specific TCRs reportedly target regions of the variants that are unmutated.

Comment on this clone: Its specificity is unknown.

Only in-frame clones appear in the TCRdb table, and some are missing; sequencing was by immunoSEQ multiplex PCR. The sample shows roughly 200,000 clones, roughly 88% of them seen only once. CDR1 and CDR2 (germline): SGHTS, YDEGEE. Trimming took 0 bases from V and 2 from J; bases not matched to a gene: 0. CDR3 length: 15 residues. The clonotype was recovered from an adult in good health. The input for sequencing was peripheral blood, taken on day 0 of AZD1222 vaccination. The rearrangement joins TRBV5-8 to TRBJ1-3; 9 bases agree with TRBD1. The CDR3 sequence: CASSLGQGAGNTIYF. CDR3 nucleotides: TGTGCCAGCAGCTTGGGACAGGGGGCTGGAAACACCATATATTTT.